This T cell receptor beta chain was identified in a study of shared clonotypes between healthy human individuals. Study information: Three plates each covered CD4 naive and memory; CD8 naive two, CD8 memory one. Study-wide results and limits: Between four donors, naive CD4 clonotypes were shared at a level of about 5%. Researchers sampled blood only, noting tissue repertoires likely differ.

Donors had no recently reported acute infections or vaccinations and were HIV-negative. Here immunoSEQ multiplex PCR was the method, and the copy in TCRdb shows in-frame clones only, minus some. The sample contains approximately 1.5 million clones, nearly 99% of which appear only once. The V gene end was trimmed by 2 bases and the J gene end by 3 bases; junction bases not matched to a gene: 7. Germline CDR1 MNHNS, CDR2 SASEGT. The CDR3 is made up of 16 amino acids. A note on this clone: The antigen is undetermined.

The sequence was obtained from a man aged 30 to 39 in good health. The specimen sequenced was naive CD4+ T cells sorted from blood. Stated subset: CD45RA+ positively selected. The chain combines TRBV6-1 with TRBJ2-3, with TRBD2 matching over 8 bases. CDR3 in amino acids: CASSEWERELTDTQYF. DNA of the CDR3: TGTGCCAGCAGTGAATGGGAGCGGGAGTTGACAGATACGCAGTATTTT.